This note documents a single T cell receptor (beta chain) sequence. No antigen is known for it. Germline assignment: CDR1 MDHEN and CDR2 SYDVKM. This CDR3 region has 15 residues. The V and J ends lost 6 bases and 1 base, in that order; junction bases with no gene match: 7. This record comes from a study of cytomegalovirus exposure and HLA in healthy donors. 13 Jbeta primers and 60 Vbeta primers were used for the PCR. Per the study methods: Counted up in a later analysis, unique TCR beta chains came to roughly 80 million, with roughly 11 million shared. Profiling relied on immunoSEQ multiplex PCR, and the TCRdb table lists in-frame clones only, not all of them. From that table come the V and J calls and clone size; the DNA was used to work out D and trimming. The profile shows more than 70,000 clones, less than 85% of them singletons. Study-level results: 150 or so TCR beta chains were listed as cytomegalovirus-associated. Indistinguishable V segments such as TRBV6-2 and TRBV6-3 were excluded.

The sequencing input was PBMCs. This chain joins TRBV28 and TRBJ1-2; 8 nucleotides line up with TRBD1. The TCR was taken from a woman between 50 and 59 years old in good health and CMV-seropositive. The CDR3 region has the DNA TGTGCCAGCAGGATGGTGGACAGGGATAACTATGGCTACACCTTC. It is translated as CASRMVDRDNYGYTF.